Sequencing of this TCR beta chain was carried out in a study of metastatic and nonmetastatic thyroid tumors. Study-wide findings and caveats: The study reportedly found significantly higher TCR beta diversity in malignant thyroid tumors than benign nodules, in blood and tumor.

Per the authors' pipeline: Across clinicopathological groups, CDR3 differences served as the basis for building a distant-metastasis classifier for papillary thyroid cancer. TCRdb re-called the PCR reads via MiXCR. The V and J calls reflect TCRdb's pipeline rather than the authors' work. The sample lists around 40,000 clones; 15% to 20% were seen once. No patient had received any treatment before thyroid surgery. CDR1 is SGHAT, CDR2 FQNNGV, per germline. CDR3 length equals 15 residues. The ends were cut back, 0 bases at V and 0 bases at J, with 6 bases in the middle. At least ten counts were recorded for this clone. Its antigen is as yet unknown.

The sequence was collected from a male donor with papillary thyroid cancer or a benign thyroid nodule (not recorded which). Some clones in this sample may be carry-over from other donors' samples. The chain is built from TRBV11-2 and TRBJ2-1; D call uncertain. Input material: blood. In DNA form, the CDR3 reads TGTGCCAGCAGCTTAGATCGTGGCTCCTACAATGAGCAGTTCTTC. Translated: CASSLDRGSYNEQFF.